The 25 T cell receptor beta chains reported below all come from one sample, sequenced in a study of blood T cell repertoires in COVID-19. Assay used: immunoSEQ multiplex PCR; TCRdb lists only in-frame clones, some missing. The sample carries approximately 150,000 clones, around 74% recorded once. The sample taken for sequencing was peripheral blood. These receptors were collected from an older woman with COVID-19, enrolled during active disease.

The count of this clone is one. The V gene is TRBV11-2, the J gene TRBJ1-1; TRBD1 agrees at 10 bases. CDR1 and CDR2 from the germline V gene are SGHAT and FQNNGV. Losses at the gene ends were 3 bases for V and 8 bases for J; bases not matched to a gene: 3. CDR3 length: 13 amino acids. The CDR3 spells CASSFDRGLEAFF. Here the CDR3 DNA reads TGTGCCAGCAGCTTCGACAGGGGGCTCGAAGCTTTCTTT.

The rearrangement joins TRBV19 to TRBJ1-2, with TRBD1 as a possible D gene (5 bases). The CDR3 is made up of 15 amino acids. Germline CDR1 LNHDA, CDR2 SQIVND (reference sequence). The V end lost 9 bases, the J end lost 1 base, and 18 bases lay between the germline ends. CDR3 nucleotides: TGTGCCAGCCATCCAAGGGACTTCTTTAACTATGGCTACACCTTC. It yields the protein CASHPRDFFNYGYTF.

The chain joins TRBV11-2 to TRBJ2-7; 15 bases are a match to TRBD2. Germline trimming cut 5 bases from V and 4 bases from J; bases unmatched to any gene: 12. The CDR3 is made up of 18 amino acids. CDR1 and CDR2 (germline): SGHAT, FQNNGV. Written as DNA, the CDR3 is TGTGCCAGCAGCCCAGGGACTAGCGGGAGGAGGGTCGGGTACGAGCAGTACTTC. Encoded protein: CASSPGTSGRRVGYEQYF.

The rearrangement uses TRBV10-3 and TRBJ2-3; D is ambiguous. Trimming took off 10 bases at V and 0 bases at J, with 8 bases between the two ends. The germline CDR1 and CDR2 sequences are ENHRY and SYGVKD. This CDR3 spans 12 amino acids. Here the CDR3 reads CATRPSTDTQYF. The CDR3 DNA is TGTGCCACTAGACCTAGCACAGATACGCAGTATTTT.

This chain connects TRBV19 to TRBJ1-1; D gene unclear. This CDR3 region has 15 residues. Trimming took 5 bases from V and 5 from J, leaving 18 bases between them. Germline V CDR1 and CDR2: LNHDA, SQIVND (reference sequence). The DNA of the CDR3 is TGTGCCAGTAGTTCCCCAGGAGTCGGGAAAACTGAAGCTTTCTTT. This encodes CASSSPGVGKTEAFF.

The rearrangement joins TRBV29-1 to TRBJ2-1, with a tentative D call TRBD1 (5 bases). CDR1 and CDR2 (germline): SQVTM, ANQGSEA. V lost 3 bases to trimming and J lost 6 bases, with 27 bases between them. This CDR3 contains 18 residues. The CDR3 protein is CSVDLPKGLGPSVNEQFF. CDR3 nucleotides: TGCAGCGTTGATCTTCCTAAGGGGTTGGGGCCGAGCGTCAATGAGCAGTTCTTC.

This chain connects TRBV19 to TRBJ1-2, with D tentatively TRBD1 (5 bases). Trimming left V 0 bases short and J 8 bases short, with 10 bases between. The CDR3 spans 13 residues. Germline-derived CDR1 and CDR2 are LNHDA and SQIVND (reference sequence). The CDR3 nucleotides read TGTGCCAGTAGTATAGATCGCACAGGCGGCTACACCTTC. Its protein product is CASSIDRTGGYTF. Looking up the rest from reference TRBV19 and TRBJ1-2 gives the full variable domain: DGGITQSPKYLFRKEGQNVTLSCEQNLNHDAMYWYRQDPGQGLRLIYYSQIVNDFQKGDIAEGYSVSREKKESFPLTVTSAQKNPTAFYLCASSIDRTGGYTFGSGTRLTVV.

The rearrangement uses TRBV4-1 and TRBJ2-3, with a possible D match to TRBD2 (5 bases). Trimming pared 2 bases from V and 0 bases from J, leaving 18 bases between. In germline, CDR1 is MGHRA, CDR2 YSYEKL. The CDR3 sequence is 18 residues long. CDR3: CASSQPDDGELSTDTQYF. The CDR3 nucleotides read TGCGCCAGCAGCCAACCCGACGATGGGGAGCTCAGCACAGATACGCAGTATTTT.

This chain's CDR3 is CASSLTGKLFF. The CDR3 nucleotides are TGTGCCAGCAGCCTAACGGGAAAACTGTTTTTT. V is TRBV12-3 or TRBV12-4 and J is TRBJ1-4; D ambiguous. This CDR3 comprises 11 residues. Trimming pared 6 bases from V and 10 bases from J, leaving 9 bases between.

A single count supports this clone. CDR3 DNA: TGTGCCAGCAGTTACTCGGCGGGAGGGCCCTCTGTGCAGTACTTC. Amino acids: CASSYSAGGPSVQYF. This chain uses TRBV6-5 with TRBJ2-7; 9 bases agree with TRBD2. CDR3 length: 15 amino acids. Germline lookup yields CDR1 MNHEY and CDR2 SVGAGI. Trimming at V came to 0 bases and at J to 9 bases, leaving 9 bases not matched to a gene.

This chain joins TRBV7-2 and TRBJ2-3, with D perhaps TRBD2 (6 bases). V shed 2 bases and J shed 5 bases, with 23 bases lying between them. CDR1 and CDR2 (germline): SGHTA, FQGNSA. CDR3 length: 18 residues. The CDR3 loop is CASSLYGGNLVGKDTQYF. DNA for the CDR3: TGTGCCAGCAGCTTATATGGCGGGAACCTGGTCGGCAAAGATACGCAGTATTTT.

The V call is TRBV4-3, the J call TRBJ2-1, with a tentative D call TRBD2 (5 bases). V was clipped by 4 bases and J by 3 bases, with 19 bases between them. Germline loops: CDR1 LGHNA, CDR2 YSLEER. The CDR3 is 17 amino acids. Here the CDR3 DNA reads TGCGCCAGCAGCCCTGTCAAAGGCAGCGGAGTCTACAATGAGCAGTTCTTC. Translating gives CASSPVKGSGVYNEQFF.

CDR3 coding DNA: TGTGCCAGCAGTTACTCGTCTAGCGGGAGCTACGAGCAGTACTTC. Amino acids: CASSYSSSGSYEQYF. The gene calls are TRBV6-2 or TRBV6-3 and TRBJ2-7, with 10 bases fitting TRBD2. V lost 0 bases, J lost 3 bases, and 2 bases stayed unmatched. CDR1 is MNHEY and CDR2 is SVGEGT in the germline V gene. This CDR3 comprises 15 residues.

The rearrangement uses TRBV18 and TRBJ2-3; 7 bases line up with TRBD1. The CDR3 is 17 residues long. The V and J ends lost 0 bases and 0 bases, in that order; junction bases with no gene match: 6. Germline CDR1 reads KGHSH; CDR2 reads LQKENI. The CDR3 coding sequence is TGTGCCAGCTCACCACCGAGGGGGCCGACTAGCACAGATACGCAGTATTTT. Translating gives CASSPPRGPTSTDTQYF.

V gene TRBV7-8 combines with J gene TRBJ2-2; D possibly corresponds to TRBD1 (5 bases). V was shortened by 5 bases and J by 0 bases, with 25 bases between the two germline ends. This CDR3 spans 20 amino acids. From germline, CDR1 is SGHVS and CDR2 FQNEAQ. The CDR3 nucleotides are TGTGCCAGCAGCCCAAGGGGTGAGATGGGGCCCAATACGAACACCGGGGAGCTGTTTTTT. Amino acids: CASSPRGEMGPNTNTGELFF.

The chain combines TRBV7-8 with TRBJ2-1; 8 nucleotides line up with TRBD2. Germline V lookup: CDR1 SGHVS, CDR2 FQNEAQ. CDR3 length: 16 residues. V lost 4 bases and J lost 5; bases outside the gene matches: 10. CDR3 nucleotide sequence: TGTGCCAGCAGCTCACCCGGGACTAGGACCCACAATGAGCAGTTCTTC. Amino acid sequence: CASSSPGTRTHNEQFF.

This rearrangement joins TRBV28 to TRBJ2-5, with 7 bases matching TRBD1. This CDR3 has 12 residues. Germline assignment: CDR1 MDHEN and CDR2 SYDVKM. The V gene end was trimmed by 6 bases and the J gene end by 5 bases; junction bases not matched to a gene: 3. The chain's CDR3 is CASRTGFETQYF. As DNA, the CDR3 is TGTGCCAGCAGGACAGGGTTTGAGACCCAGTACTTC.

This sequence joins TRBV27 and TRBJ1-2; 7 nucleotides match TRBD1. Looked up from germline, CDR1 is MNHEY and CDR2 is SMNVEV (reference sequence). The length of the CDR3 is 14 residues. V lost 4 bases, J lost 5 bases, and 7 bases stayed unmatched. CDR3 amino acids: CASSSRDSGYGYTF. The CDR3, as DNA: TGTGCCAGCAGTTCCCGGGACAGTGGTTATGGCTACACCTTC.

This chain uses TRBV18 with TRBJ2-3, with D possibly TRBD1 on 5 matching bases. The length of the CDR3 is 15 residues. CDR1 and CDR2 (germline): KGHSH, LQKENI. The V gene lost 2 bases and the J gene lost 4 bases, with 13 bases spanning the gap. The CDR3 protein is CASSPGMAGSDTQYF. The CDR3 region has the DNA TGTGCCAGCTCACCAGGAATGGCAGGGTCAGATACGCAGTATTTT.

There are a few counts of this clone. The chain carries TRBV10-3 and TRBJ1-1; the D gene is possibly TRBD1 (6 bases). Germline V lookup: CDR1 ENHRY, CDR2 SYGVKD. The CDR3 is 13 amino acids. Trimming took 6 bases from V and 5 from J, leaving 13 bases between them. The CDR3 is CAISVDRNTEAFF. The CDR3 coding sequence is TGTGCCATCAGCGTCGACAGGAATACTGAAGCTTTCTTT.

V gene TRBV7-2 combines with J gene TRBJ1-4; D perhaps matches TRBD1 (6 bases). The ends were cut back, 1 base at V and 8 bases at J, with 14 bases in the middle. This CDR3 is built from 15 residues. Germline V CDR1 and CDR2: SGHTA, FQGNSA. The DNA for the CDR3 is TGTGCCAGCAGCTTAGTAGGGGGACACGAAGAAAAACTGTTTTTT. Amino acid sequence: CASSLVGGHEEKLFF.

The chain links TRBV18 to TRBJ1-2; 7 positions agree with TRBD1. Trimming cost V 8 bases and J 5 bases; bases outside gene matches: 2. This CDR3 region has 11 residues. The germline gives CDR1 KGHSH, CDR2 LQKENI. CDR3 sequence reads: CASGTAYGYTF. The CDR3 DNA reads as TGTGCCAGCGGGACAGCTTATGGCTACACCTTC.

This chain joins TRBV12-5 and TRBJ2-3; D unresolved. With 6 bases removed from V and 5 bases from J, the gap between germline ends came to 6 bases. Germline V lookup: CDR1 LGHNT, CDR2 FRNRAP. The CDR3 is 11 residues long. The CDR3 DNA sequence: TGTGCTAGTGGCCACGGAGATACGCAGTATTTT. Encoded protein: CASGHGDTQYF. The full variable domain, with the rest looked up from reference TRBV12-5 and TRBJ2-3, is DARVTQTPRHKVTEMGQEVTMRCQPILGHNTVFWYRQTMMQGLELLAYFRNRAPLDDSGMPKDRFSAEMPDATLATLKIQPSEPRDSAVYFCASGHGDTQYFGPGTRLTVL.

This clone appeared a few times. The V call is TRBV20-1, the J call TRBJ1-1; D is perhaps TRBD1 (6 bases). This CDR3 has 11 residues. Trimming stripped 3 bases from V and 12 bases from J, with 14 bases between. Germline assignment: CDR1 DFQATT and CDR2 SNEGSKA (reference sequence). The CDR3 sequence is CSARVQGLTFF. CDR3 DNA: TGCAGTGCTAGGGTTCAGGGGTTAACTTTCTTT.

This clone was seen a handful of times. This rearrangement joins TRBV7-3 to TRBJ2-7; 9 bases line up with TRBD1. The CDR3 is 14 amino acids. Germline V gives CDR1 SGHTA, CDR2 FQGTGA. With V trimmed by 6 bases and J by 6 bases, 9 bases remained unmatched. CDR3 bases: TGTGCCAGCAGTGCACAGGGGGCGCGGGTCGAGCAGTACTTC. Encoded protein: CASSAQGARVEQYF. Full variable domain (missing parts from reference TRBV7-3 and TRBJ2-7): GAGVSQTPSNKVTEKGKYVELRCDPISGHTALYWYRQSLGQGPEFLIYFQGTGAADDSGLPNDRFFAVRPEGSVSTLKIQRTERGDSAVYLCASSAQGARVEQYFGPGTRLTVT.